This entry lists 27 T cell receptor beta chains sequenced from one sample in a study of shared clonotypes between healthy human individuals. Naive CD8 cells lacked CD45RO, underwent positive selection for CCR7 and left out terminally differentiated effector memory CD45RA+ cells. Assay used: immunoSEQ multiplex PCR; TCRdb lists only in-frame clones, some missing. The profile shows hundreds of thousands of clones, about 95% of them singletons. The sample was naive CD8+ T cells sorted from blood. The receptors were gathered from a woman in her 30s in good health.

In the case of this clone: Other DNA sequences from this sample encode an identical CDR3 as well. The V and J genes are TRBV29-1 and TRBJ2-1; 8 nucleotides line up with TRBD2. This CDR3 has 14 residues. V lost 1 base and J lost 4; bases outside the gene matches: 3. CDR1 and CDR2 from the germline V gene are SQVTM and ANQGSEA. CDR3: CSVEGTSIYNEQFF. CDR3 nucleotide sequence: TGCAGCGTTGAAGGGACTAGCATATACAATGAGCAGTTCTTC.

This sequence joins TRBV28 and TRBJ2-5; 8 bases line up with TRBD2. This CDR3 comprises 15 residues. V shed 3 bases, J shed 9 bases, and the junction held 12 bases outside the gene matches. Germline assignment: CDR1 MDHEN and CDR2 SYDVKM. This CDR3 reads CASSFGGGRPRAQYF. Here the CDR3 DNA reads TGTGCCAGCAGTTTCGGCGGGGGGAGGCCCAGGGCCCAGTACTTC. Drawing the rest from reference TRBV28 and TRBJ2-5, the complete variable domain is DVKVTQSSRYLVKRTGEKVFLECVQDMDHENMFWYRQDPGLGLRLIYFSYDVKMKEKGDIPEGYSVSREKKERFSLILESASTNQTSMYLCASSFGGGRPRAQYFGPGTRLLVL.

The rearrangement joins TRBV28 to TRBJ2-7; no firm D call. In germline, CDR1 is MDHEN, CDR2 SYDVKM. The ends were cut back, 3 bases at V and 2 bases at J, with 5 bases in the middle. This CDR3 is built from 12 residues. CDR3 in DNA: TGTGCCAGCAGTTTCAGAGCCTACGAGCAGTACTTC. Translating gives CASSFRAYEQYF.

The rearrangement joins TRBV6-5 to TRBJ2-1; D unclear. The CDR3 totals 13 residues. CDR1 is MNHEY, CDR2 SVGAGI, per germline. The V end was cut by 2 bases, the J end by 10 bases, with 12 bases between. Here the CDR3 reads CASSYVQSGEQFF. The CDR3 DNA follows: TGTGCCAGCAGTTACGTCCAGTCTGGCGAGCAGTTCTTC.

The chain uses TRBV7-2 and TRBJ2-3; 8 nucleotides line up with TRBD2. Germline V gene data show CDR1 as SGHTA and CDR2 as FQGNSA. V shed 5 bases and J 4 bases; nucleotides not matched to a gene: 5. The CDR3 is 14 amino acids. The CDR3 DNA reads as TGTGCCAGCAGCCGAGCGGGAGCTTCAGATACGCAGTATTTT. Its translation: CASSRAGASDTQYF.

V gene TRBV7-8 combines with J gene TRBJ2-7, with D possibly being TRBD2 (6 bases). The germline V gene has CDR1 SGHVS and CDR2 FQNEAQ. The CDR3 sequence is 12 residues long. V was trimmed by 1 base and J by 12 bases, leaving 13 bases between them. CDR3 loop: CASSLDGRQRYF. As DNA, the CDR3 is TGTGCCAGCAGCTTAGATGGGAGGCAGCGGTACTTC.

This chain connects TRBV7-9 to TRBJ2-7; D unclear. The CDR3 has 14 residues. Trimming took 2 bases from V and 2 from J, leaving 10 bases between them. CDR1 SEHNR and CDR2 FQNEAQ come from the germline V gene (reference sequence). The CDR3 DNA reads as TGTGCCAGCAGCTTATCGGAAAACCCCTACGAGCAGTACTTC. This codes for CASSLSENPYEQYF.

The CDR3 is CASSPRETGMNTEAFF. CDR3 DNA: TGTGCCAGCAGCCCTCGGGAAACAGGGATGAACACTGAAGCTTTCTTT. The chain combines TRBV7-9 with TRBJ1-1; D might be TRBD1 (6 bases). This CDR3 has 16 residues. From germline, CDR1 is SEHNR and CDR2 FQNEAQ (reference sequence). Trimming shortened V by 5 bases and J by 0 bases, and 16 bases separated the two germline ends.

This clone has more than one count but fewer than ten. The chain couples TRBV7-6 to TRBJ1-5, with D possibly being TRBD1 (6 bases). Trimming removed 1 base at V and 7 bases at J, with 14 bases between. The CDR3 covers 15 residues. The germline V gene has CDR1 SGHVS and CDR2 FNYEAQ. CDR3 nucleotide sequence: TGTGCCAGCAGCTTAGATCCAGGGGATCGGCAGCCCCAGCATTTT. It yields the protein CASSLDPGDRQPQHF.

This clone was seen a single time. The V gene is TRBV7-8, the J gene TRBJ2-7; D unclear. Germline-derived CDR1 and CDR2 are SGHVS and FQNEAQ. The CDR3 consists of 13 residues. Trimming stripped 5 bases from V and 4 bases from J, with 12 bases between. The CDR3 DNA reads as TGTGCCAGCAGCACCTTGCCGGGTTACGAGCAGTACTTC. Translating gives CASSTLPGYEQYF.

The rearrangement uses TRBV27 and TRBJ1-3; D remains unclear. This CDR3 has 14 amino acids. The germline gives CDR1 MNHEY, CDR2 SMNVEV (reference sequence). Trimming pared 4 bases from V and 0 bases from J, leaving 7 bases between. The chain's CDR3 is CASSSGRSGNTIYF. As DNA, the CDR3 is TGTGCCAGCAGTTCTGGCCGCTCTGGAAACACCATATATTTT.

This sequence joins TRBV10-1 and TRBJ2-3, with D uncertain. This CDR3 has 17 amino acids. Germline lookup yields CDR1 WNHNN and CDR2 SYGVQD (reference sequence). V lost 2 bases and J lost 4, with 19 bases in between. The CDR3 here is CASSEPDHSMRPDTQYF. CDR3 sequence (DNA): TGCGCCAGCAGTGAGCCTGATCATTCCATGCGGCCAGATACGCAGTATTTT.

The J gene is TRBJ1-3, the V gene TRBV27, with a possible D match to TRBD1 (6 bases). The germline CDR1 and CDR2 sequences are MNHEY and SMNVEV (reference sequence). This CDR3 contains 13 residues. V was cut by 4 bases and J by 2 bases, with 6 bases left in between. Here the CDR3 DNA reads TGTGCCAGCAGTTACAGGGCTGGAAACACCATATATTTT. Its protein is CASSYRAGNTIYF.

Comments on this clone: Other DNA sequences of this sample code for an identical CDR3. The gene calls are TRBV27 and TRBJ1-3; D not resolved. The CDR3 spans 14 residues. The germline gives CDR1 MNHEY, CDR2 SMNVEV (reference sequence). The V end was cut by 0 bases, the J end by 0 bases, with 3 bases between. CDR3 in DNA: TGTGCCAGCAGTTTATCCAGCTCTGGAAACACCATATATTTT. This encodes CASSLSSSGNTIYF.

Written as DNA, the CDR3 is TGTGCCAGCAGCCGGGACAGGGGGTACGAGCAGTACTTC. This sequence encodes CASSRDRGYEQYF. The genes are TRBV28 and TRBJ2-7; the match to TRBD1 covers 11 bases. The CDR3 loop spans 13 amino acids. The J segment lost 4 bases and the V segment lost 6 bases, leaving 2 bases of the junction unmatched. From germline, CDR1 is MDHEN and CDR2 SYDVKM.

This clone was seen a single time. The chain joins TRBV7-9 to TRBJ2-1; D gene uncertain. CDR1 is SEHNR, CDR2 FQNEAQ, per germline (reference sequence). The CDR3 runs 14 residues. The germline V and J ends were trimmed by 3 bases and 7 bases, with 13 bases remaining between them. The CDR3 spells CASSFPVGWNEQFF. The CDR3 bases are TGTGCCAGCAGCTTCCCGGTAGGGTGGAATGAGCAGTTCTTC.

V and J are TRBV27 and TRBJ2-1, with TRBD2 matching over 11 bases. The CDR3 length is 14 residues. Germline assignment: CDR1 MNHEY and CDR2 SMNVEV (reference sequence). With V trimmed by 5 bases and J by 8 bases, 5 bases remained unmatched. CDR3 residues: CASSGLSGRDEQFF. CDR3 bases: TGTGCCAGCAGTGGGCTTAGCGGGAGGGATGAGCAGTTCTTC.

V is TRBV11-2 and J is TRBJ1-1; a possible D gene is TRBD1 (5 bases). This CDR3 has 11 amino acids. Germline V gene lookup returns CDR1 SGHAT and CDR2 FQNNGV. V lost 5 bases and J 6 bases, leaving 7 bases between the germline ends. CDR3 region: CASSRGSEAFF. The CDR3 region has the DNA TGTGCCAGCAGCCGGGGGTCTGAAGCTTTCTTT.

The chain employs TRBV9 and TRBJ2-3; tentative D call: TRBD1 (5 bases). The germline V gene encodes CDR1 SGDLS and CDR2 YYNGEE. The CDR3 length is 12 residues. Deletions cut 7 bases from V and 5 bases from J, with 11 bases between. The CDR3 reads CASRPRGDTQYF. The CDR3 DNA is TGTGCCAGCCGACCAAGGGGAGATACGCAGTATTTT.

This rearrangement joins TRBV28 to TRBJ2-5; a weak D match, TRBD2 (5 bases). Germline V gene sequence: CDR1 MDHEN, CDR2 SYDVKM. There are 13 residues in the CDR3. The germline V and J ends were trimmed by 1 base and 11 bases, with 14 bases remaining between them. CDR3 nucleotide sequence: TGTGCCAGCAGTTTATTCGCGGTCTGGGAGCAGTACTTC. It yields the protein CASSLFAVWEQYF.

The chain combines TRBV28 with TRBJ2-7; perhaps TRBD2 as D (5 bases). With 3 bases removed from V and 3 bases from J, the gap between germline ends came to 18 bases. CDR1 and CDR2 from the germline V gene are MDHEN and SYDVKM. This CDR3 region has 16 residues. The CDR3, as DNA: TGTGCCAGCAGTTTCACGACCGCTCCGGGAAACTACGAGCAGTACTTC. Amino acid sequence: CASSFTTAPGNYEQYF.

This chain connects TRBV5-6 to TRBJ2-1; TRBD2 is a possible D gene (5 bases). V was clipped by 4 bases and J by 1 base, with 15 bases between them. Germline CDR1 and CDR2: SGHDT and YYEEEE. The CDR3 runs to 16 residues. The chain's CDR3 is CASSGGLLNSYNEQFF. Written as DNA, the CDR3 is TGTGCCAGCAGCGGAGGTCTACTCAATTCCTACAATGAGCAGTTCTTC.

This clone has just one count. CDR3 coding DNA: TGTGCCAGCAGCTTGGGGACCGAGCAGTACTTC. Residues: CASSLGTEQYF. The rearrangement uses TRBV7-6 and TRBJ2-7; either TRBD1 or TRBD2 may fit D (5 bases each). CDR1 and CDR2 from the germline V gene are SGHVS and FNYEAQ. The germline V and J ends were trimmed by 3 bases and 6 bases, with 6 bases remaining between them. The CDR3 is made up of 11 amino acids.

The chain couples TRBV4-1 to TRBJ2-1; 8 bases match TRBD2. The CDR3 has 16 amino acids. Unmatched junction bases numbered 10, after V lost 4 bases and J lost 5 bases. CDR1 MGHRA and CDR2 YSYEKL come from the germline V gene. CDR3 DNA: TGCGCCAGCAGCCCTGTTGCTAGCGGGTTAAACAATGAGCAGTTCTTC. As protein: CASSPVASGLNNEQFF.

The chain couples TRBV7-8 to TRBJ1-2; D perhaps matches TRBD1 (6 bases). Germline CDR1 and CDR2: SGHVS and FQNEAQ. V shed 1 base and J shed 0 bases, with 15 bases lying between them. This CDR3 is 17 amino acids long. For the CDR3, the DNA is TGTGCCAGCAGCTTAGTGGGGGGGCACGAGACTAACTATGGCTACACCTTC. Translating it yields CASSLVGGHETNYGYTF.

This clone was found once. This chain connects TRBV9 to TRBJ2-7; D not resolved. Germline V gene lookup returns CDR1 SGDLS and CDR2 YYNGEE. The CDR3 consists of 15 residues. V lost 4 bases and J lost 6, with 20 bases in between. The DNA of the CDR3 is TGTGCCAGCAGCCCACCCCTGTCGAGACCAGGCGAGCAGTACTTC. Translating it yields CASSPPLSRPGEQYF.

The chain couples TRBV4-1 to TRBJ2-7; 7 positions agree with TRBD2. Germline V gene data show CDR1 as MGHRA and CDR2 as YSYEKL. The CDR3 covers 15 residues. With 1 base clipped from V and 3 bases from J, the junction kept 6 bases outside the gene matches. CDR3 residues: CASSQADGGNYEQYF. In DNA form, the CDR3 reads TGCGCCAGCAGCCAAGCGGACGGGGGGAACTACGAGCAGTACTTC.